This T cell receptor beta chain was observed in a study of PD-1 blockade in classical Hodgkin lymphoma. Study results and caveats: Exclusion covered patients beginning nivolumab under 1 year post-ASCT. With CD4+ cells, TCR diversity rose significantly by C4D1, but not with CD8+ cells.

The CDR3 length is 11 residues. V was clipped by 8 bases and J by 0 bases, with 3 bases between them. Per germline, CDR1 ENHRY and CDR2 SYGVKD. The assay was immunoSEQ multiplex PCR, and TCRdb's table has in-frame clones only and misses some. Among roughly 4,200 clones listed, over 70% were seen once. Every one of the patients relapsed after autologous stem cell transplantation (brentuximab vedotin exposure was variable). Negative selection with magnetic separation was used to purify CD4+ T cells from thawed PBMCs. With regard to this clone: The target antigen is unknown.

The sequencing used CD4+ T cells from blood, collected at baseline. The TCR originated in a human donor with classical Hodgkin lymphoma. The V gene is TRBV10-3, the J gene TRBJ2-3; D not resolved. The CDR3: CAIASTDTQYF. The CDR3 coding sequence is TGTGCCATCGCAAGCACAGATACGCAGTATTTT.